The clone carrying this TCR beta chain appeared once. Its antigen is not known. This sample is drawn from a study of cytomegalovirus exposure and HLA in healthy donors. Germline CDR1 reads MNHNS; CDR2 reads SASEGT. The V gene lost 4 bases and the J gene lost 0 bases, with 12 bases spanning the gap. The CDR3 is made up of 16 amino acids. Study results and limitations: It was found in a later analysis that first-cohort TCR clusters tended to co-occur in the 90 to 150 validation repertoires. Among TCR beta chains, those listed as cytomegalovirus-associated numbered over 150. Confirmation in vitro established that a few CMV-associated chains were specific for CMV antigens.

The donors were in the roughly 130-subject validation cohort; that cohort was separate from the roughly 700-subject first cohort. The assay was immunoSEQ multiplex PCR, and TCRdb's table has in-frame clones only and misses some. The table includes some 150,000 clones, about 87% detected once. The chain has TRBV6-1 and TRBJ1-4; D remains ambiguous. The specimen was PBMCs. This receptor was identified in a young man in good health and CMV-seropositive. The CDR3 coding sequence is TGTGCCAGCAGTGGGGCCTCCCTTGCAACTAATGAAAAACTGTTTTTT. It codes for CASSGASLATNEKLFF.